A single sample gave rise to the 27 T cell receptor beta chains below, sequenced in a study of control samples from healthy donors and cancer patients. The repertoire was sequenced with immunoSEQ multiplex PCR; TCRdb's copy has only in-frame clones and lacks some. The sample gives about 410,000 clones, roughly 90% of which show up once; 5% to 8% is in the top ten. The sample was PBMCs. These receptors came from a man aged 35 to 55 with head and neck cancer.

The chain uses TRBV28 and TRBJ1-6; 10 bases agree with TRBD1. Trimming took 7 bases from V and 9 from J; bases not matched to a gene: 3. The CDR3 length is 13 residues. The germline V gene has CDR1 MDHEN and CDR2 SYDVKM. CDR3 coding DNA: TGTGCCAGCACGCGGGACAGGGGTTCACCCCTCCACTTT. This encodes CASTRDRGSPLHF. Using reference TRBV28 and TRBJ1-6 for the parts outside the CDR3, the full variable domain is DVKVTQSSRYLVKRTGEKVFLECVQDMDHENMFWYRQDPGLGLRLIYFSYDVKMKEKGDIPEGYSVSREKKERFSLILESASTNQTSMYLCASTRDRGSPLHFGNGTRLTVT.

V and J are TRBV6-1 and TRBJ2-2; D may be TRBD1 (6 bases). The V end lost 4 bases, the J end lost 5 bases, and 17 bases lay between the germline ends. The CDR3 runs to 16 residues. Germline V CDR1 and CDR2: MNHNS, SASEGT. The CDR3 reads CASSGVQGSWTGELFF. CDR3 sequence (DNA): TGTGCCAGCAGTGGCGTCCAGGGGTCGTGGACCGGGGAGCTGTTTTTT.

The chain uses TRBV6-2 or TRBV6-3 and TRBJ1-2, with unresolved D. The V gene lost 1 base and the J gene lost 8 bases, with 11 bases spanning the gap. CDR1 MNHEY and CDR2 SVGEGT come from the germline V gene. The CDR3 is 13 residues long. The CDR3 DNA sequence: TGTGCCAGCAGTTACTATACGGGTCTCGGCTACACCTTC. The encoded protein is CASSYYTGLGYTF.

The chain recombines TRBV5-1 with TRBJ2-5, with 8 bases fitting TRBD2. The CDR3 loop spans 15 amino acids. Germline assignment: CDR1 SGHRS and CDR2 YFSETQ. The V gene end was trimmed by 4 bases and the J gene end by 4 bases; junction bases not matched to a gene: 9. The DNA for the CDR3 is TGCGCCAGCAGCCGTGACCGGACTAGCCTAGAGACCCAGTACTTC. This codes for CASSRDRTSLETQYF.

This chain connects TRBV11-2 to TRBJ1-4; 7 bases align to TRBD1. CDR3 size: 14 residues. Germline lookup yields CDR1 SGHAT and CDR2 FQNNGV. After removal of 5 bases from V and 6 bases from J, the junction contained 6 bases not matched to a gene. The DNA for the CDR3 is TGTGCCAGCAGCCTGACAGGGCTGGATGAAAAACTGTTTTTT. Amino acids: CASSLTGLDEKLFF.

The chain carries TRBV28 and TRBJ2-7, with D perhaps TRBD1 (5 bases). Germline V gives CDR1 MDHEN, CDR2 SYDVKM. The CDR3 runs to 12 residues. V lost 6 bases and J lost 2, with 8 bases in between. The CDR3 DNA is TGTGCCAGCAGAGGGGTCCCCTACGAGCAGTACTTC. As protein: CASRGVPYEQYF.

The chain links TRBV3-1 (or the pseudogene TRBV3-2) to TRBJ2-5; tentatively, D is TRBD1 (6 bases). This CDR3 is built from 16 residues. V was shortened by 0 bases and J by 4 bases, with 15 bases between the two germline ends. The germline V gene has CDR1 LGHDT and CDR2 YNNKEL (reference sequence). The chain's CDR3 is CASSQEVRFRGETQYF. CDR3 nucleotides: TGTGCCAGCAGCCAAGAAGTGAGGTTCAGGGGAGAGACCCAGTACTTC.

With regard to this clone: A read error may explain this, as a much larger clone is one base away. The chain has TRBV27 and TRBJ2-7; no definite D call. The germline V and J ends were trimmed by 11 bases and 3 bases, with 5 bases remaining between them. This CDR3 has 9 amino acids. From germline, CDR1 is MNHEY and CDR2 SMNVEV (reference sequence). Written as DNA, the CDR3 is TGTGCCGGTAACTACGAGCAGTACTTC. It translates to CAGNYEQYF.

CDR3 protein: CASSLRGQGATNEKLFF. The CDR3 coding sequence is TGTGCCAGCAGCCTTCGAGGGCAGGGGGCAACTAATGAAAAACTGTTTTTT. This chain connects TRBV7-9 to TRBJ1-4; 7 bases map to TRBD1. The CDR3 sequence is 17 residues long. V shed 5 bases, J shed 0 bases, and the junction held 9 bases outside the gene matches. The germline gives CDR1 SEHNR, CDR2 FQNEAQ (reference sequence). Full variable domain (outside the CDR3, taken from reference TRBV7-9 and TRBJ1-4): DTGVSQNPRHKITKRGQNVTFRCDPISEHNRLYWYRQTLGQGPEFLTYFQNEAQLEKSRLLSDRFSAERPKGSFSTLEIQRTEQGDSAMYLCASSLRGQGATNEKLFFGSGTQLSVL.

This clone was observed once. The chain uses TRBV7-8 and TRBJ2-7, with a weak D call TRBD1 (5 bases). The CDR3 has 15 amino acids. CDR1 and CDR2 from the germline V gene are SGHVS and FQNEAQ. V was cut by 5 bases and J by 2 bases, with 16 bases left in between. The CDR3 sequence is CASSPLRTQTYEQYF. Written as DNA, the CDR3 is TGTGCCAGCAGCCCCCTCCGGACACAAACCTACGAGCAGTACTTC.

A single count supports this clone. The CDR3: CASSRTGDSNQPQHF. The CDR3 DNA sequence: TGTGCCAGCAGTCGAACAGGAGATAGCAATCAGCCCCAGCATTTT. This chain connects TRBV6-5 to TRBJ1-5, with D tentatively TRBD1 (5 bases). The V gene's germline CDR1 is MNHEY and CDR2 SVGAGI. The CDR3 has 15 amino acids. V was shortened by 5 bases and J by 0 bases, with 11 bases between the two germline ends.

The V gene is TRBV15, the J gene TRBJ2-6, with D maybe TRBD2 (5 bases). Trimming shortened V by 9 bases and J by 1 base, and 10 bases separated the two germline ends. Looked up from germline, CDR1 is LNHNV and CDR2 is YYDKDF (reference sequence). The CDR3 extends over 14 amino acids. CDR3 DNA sequence: TGTGCCACGCGAAGGACTTCTGGGGCCAACGTCCTGACTTTC. Translating it yields CATRRTSGANVLTF.

The chain employs TRBV7-2 and TRBJ1-1; maybe TRBD1 (6 bases). V lost 4 bases and J lost 7, with 10 bases in between. The CDR3 is 12 residues long. Germline V CDR1 and CDR2: SGHTA, FQGNSA. In nucleotides, the CDR3 is TGTGCCAGCAGCTACCGGGACATTGAAGCTTTCTTT. Translating gives CASSYRDIEAFF.

The V call is TRBV7-9, the J call TRBJ2-2; perhaps TRBD2 as D (6 bases). Trimming shortened V by 6 bases and J by 7 bases, and 15 bases separated the two germline ends. Germline V CDR1 and CDR2: SEHNR, FQNEAQ (reference sequence). The CDR3 length is 14 residues. CDR3 region: CASSRLGTHGELFF. CDR3 coding DNA: TGTGCCAGCAGTCGACTAGGGACCCACGGGGAGCTGTTTTTT.

The rearrangement uses TRBV9 and TRBJ2-3, with D possibly being TRBD1 or TRBD2 (5 bases each). CDR1 is SGDLS, CDR2 YYNGEE, per germline. The ends were cut back, 3 bases at V and 3 bases at J, with 17 bases in the middle. The CDR3 has 16 residues. CDR3 DNA: TGTGCCAGCAGCGAAAATAAGGGGAGCGGAACAGATACGCAGTATTTT. It encodes CASSENKGSGTDTQYF.

This chain connects TRBV10-3 to TRBJ2-7; 7 bases fit TRBD2. Trimming cost V 5 bases and J 3 bases; bases outside gene matches: 19. From germline, CDR1 is ENHRY and CDR2 SYGVKD. The length of the CDR3 is 18 residues. CDR3: CAISPTSGGGRLHYEQYF. The DNA of the CDR3 is TGTGCCATCAGTCCTACAAGTGGGGGGGGTCGTCTCCACTACGAGCAGTACTTC.

V and J are TRBV3-1 (or the pseudogene TRBV3-2) and TRBJ2-1; D is uncertain. In germline, CDR1 is LGHDT, CDR2 YNNKEL (reference sequence). The CDR3 length is 13 residues. The V end was cut by 6 bases, the J end by 5 bases, with 11 bases between. CDR3 sequence: CASRGWVDNEQFF. In nucleotides, the CDR3 is TGTGCCAGCAGGGGATGGGTTGACAATGAGCAGTTCTTC.

The chain carries TRBV18 and TRBJ2-1; a weak D match, TRBD2 (5 bases). The V end lost 6 bases, the J end lost 9 bases, and 12 bases lay between the germline ends. Germline V gene data show CDR1 as KGHSH and CDR2 as LQKENI. The CDR3 loop spans 12 amino acids. CDR3 DNA sequence: TGTGCCAGCTCCCCCGGGGATGGTGAGCAGTTCTTC. Translating gives CASSPGDGEQFF.

This chain joins TRBV2 and TRBJ2-2, with TRBD1 identical over 7 bases. Per germline, CDR1 SNHLY and CDR2 FYNNEI. The CDR3 has 16 residues. With V trimmed by 2 bases and J by 7 bases, 10 bases remained unmatched. The CDR3 bases are TGTGCCAGCAGTGAACTACAGGGGAGTGGATACGGGGAGCTGTTTTTT. Translated: CASSELQGSGYGELFF.

The J gene is TRBJ2-2, the V gene TRBV6-5; unclear D gene. Trimming took 6 bases from V and 2 from J, leaving 7 bases between them. The CDR3 loop spans 13 amino acids. The germline V gene encodes CDR1 MNHEY and CDR2 SVGAGI. The CDR3 reads CASRTTNTGELFF. Written as DNA, the CDR3 is TGTGCCAGCAGGACAACTAACACCGGGGAGCTGTTTTTT.

This chain joins TRBV4-1 and TRBJ2-1; 9 bases fit TRBD2. Unmatched junction bases numbered 11, after V lost 1 base and J lost 4 bases. In germline, CDR1 is MGHRA, CDR2 YSYEKL. CDR3 length: 18 residues. The CDR3 nucleotides are TGCGCCAGCAGCCAAGCTCCCTCTCTAGCGGGGCCTTACAATGAGCAGTTCTTC. Its translation: CASSQAPSLAGPYNEQFF.

The chain combines TRBV5-4 with TRBJ2-2; 9 bases fit TRBD1. Germline CDR1 reads SGHNT; CDR2 reads YYREEE (reference sequence). Losses at the gene ends were 4 bases for V and 4 bases for J; bases not matched to a gene: 5. This CDR3 contains 15 residues. The CDR3 sequence is CASSARDRVTGELFF. The CDR3, as DNA: TGTGCCAGCAGCGCCCGGGACAGGGTCACCGGGGAGCTGTTTTTT. Full variable domain (rest looked up from reference TRBV5-4 and TRBJ2-2): ETGVTQSPTHLIKTRGQQVTLRCSSQSGHNTVSWYQQALGQGPQFIFQYYREEENGRGNFPPRFSGLQFPNYSSELNVNALELDDSALYLCASSARDRVTGELFFGEGSRLTVL.

The rearrangement uses TRBV3-1 (or the pseudogene TRBV3-2) and TRBJ1-3; D gene uncertain. Germline-derived CDR1 and CDR2 are LGHDT and YNNKEL (reference sequence). With 0 bases removed from V and 7 bases from J, the gap between germline ends came to 10 bases. The CDR3 covers 14 residues. The CDR3 nucleotides read TGTGCCAGCAGCCAAGAGGGGAGGCGGAACACCATATATTTT. Its protein product is CASSQEGRRNTIYF.

V gene TRBV7-3 combines with J gene TRBJ2-2, with D possibly being TRBD1 or TRBD2 (5 bases each). The CDR3 covers 15 residues. Trimming cost V 2 bases and J 5 bases, with 12 bases left between them. Germline CDR1 SGHTA, CDR2 FQGTGA. CDR3: CASSLWGSETGELFF. The DNA of the CDR3 is TGTGCCAGCAGCTTATGGGGGAGTGAGACCGGGGAGCTGTTTTTT.

The rearrangement links TRBV3-1 (or the pseudogene TRBV3-2) to TRBJ2-1; 9 nucleotides line up with TRBD1. Germline loops: CDR1 LGHDT, CDR2 YNNKEL (reference sequence). V was clipped by 6 bases and J by 6 bases; unmatched bases: 6. The CDR3 is 14 amino acids. CDR3 region: CASSRQGGSNEQFF. The CDR3 DNA reads as TGTGCCAGCAGTCGACAGGGGGGTAGCAATGAGCAGTTCTTC.

As concerns this clone: At one end the junction does not follow the germline gene, possibly because of a read error. The genes are TRBV29-1 and TRBJ2-4; a weak D match, TRBD2 (6 bases). The CDR3 has 13 residues. Germline values: CDR1 SQVTM, CDR2 ANQGSEA. CDR3 sequence (DNA): TGCAGCGTTGCGTTGGGGCGGGAAAGGTCTTCTATCTTC. It translates to CSVALGRERSSIF.

The V gene is TRBV6-5, the J gene TRBJ1-5; no reliable D call. Trimming took 5 bases from V and 2 from J, leaving 10 bases between them. In germline, CDR1 is MNHEY, CDR2 SVGAGI. The CDR3 totals 14 residues. The CDR3 DNA reads as TGTGCCAGCAGTCTGGGCGCGGGCAATCAGCCCCAGCATTTT. It encodes CASSLGAGNQPQHF.